Following are 26 T cell receptor beta chains from one sample sequenced in a study of blood T cell repertoires in COVID-19. The table came from immunoSEQ multiplex PCR; TCRdb's copy has only in-frame clones and leaves some out. The sample holds roughly 99,000 clones, around 90% seen once. The source material was peripheral blood. These receptors were collected from a man in his fifties with COVID-19, enrolled during active disease.

The J gene is TRBJ2-7, the V gene TRBV29-1, with 11 bases matching TRBD2. Trimming at V came to 4 bases and at J to 3 bases, leaving 5 bases not matched to a gene. This CDR3 contains 14 residues. In germline, CDR1 is SQVTM, CDR2 ANQGSEA. The CDR3: CSVGTSGFDYEQYF. The CDR3 nucleotides read TGCAGCGTTGGGACTAGCGGGTTCGACTACGAGCAGTACTTC.

The chain has TRBV7-9 and TRBJ2-3; D unresolved. CDR1 SEHNR and CDR2 FQNEAQ come from the germline V gene (reference sequence). The ends were cut back, 7 bases at V and 2 bases at J, with 13 bases in the middle. The CDR3 contains 14 residues. CDR3 in DNA: TGTGCCAGCATCGAAATGAGTTCCACAGATACGCAGTATTTT. Protein product: CASIEMSSTDTQYF.

V gene TRBV19 combines with J gene TRBJ1-3; 7 bases align to TRBD1. The CDR3 contains 17 residues. V gave up 7 bases and J gave up 0 bases; unmatched junction bases: 12. Germline loops: CDR1 LNHDA, CDR2 SQIVND (reference sequence). CDR3 nucleotides: TGTGCCAGTAAAACGAGAGGGACAGCCGGCTCTGGAAACACCATATATTTT. This sequence encodes CASKTRGTAGSGNTIYF.

J is TRBJ1-4 and V is TRBV9, with 9 bases aligning to TRBD1. Trimming cost V 1 base and J 4 bases; bases outside gene matches: 2. This CDR3 contains 15 residues. Germline CDR1 and CDR2: SGDLS and YYNGEE. DNA for the CDR3: TGTGCCAGCAGCGTACAGACAGGGGGTAATGAAAAACTGTTTTTT. Amino acids: CASSVQTGGNEKLFF.

V usage is TRBV28 and J usage is TRBJ1-6; D might be TRBD1 (5 bases). This CDR3 comprises 15 residues. The germline V gene has CDR1 MDHEN and CDR2 SYDVKM. The germline V and J ends were trimmed by 7 bases and 9 bases, with 19 bases remaining between them. Here the CDR3 DNA reads TGTGCCAGCATCGAGAACGACAGTCAGCCTTCACCCCTCCACTTT. As protein: CASIENDSQPSPLHF.

This clone was seen a few times. The rearrangement uses TRBV11-2 and TRBJ2-5; 7 bases fit TRBD2. CDR3 length: 15 residues. J gave up 1 base and V 5 bases, and 7 bases lay outside the gene matches. Germline V CDR1 and CDR2: SGHAT, FQNNGV. CDR3 sequence: CASSPELAPQETQYF. The CDR3 DNA is TGTGCCAGCAGCCCCGAACTAGCGCCCCAAGAGACCCAGTACTTC.

Only one count was recorded for this clone. The rearrangement uses TRBV6-5 and TRBJ1-2; 8 bases are a match to TRBD1. V dropped 2 bases and J dropped 6; count of bases not matched to a gene: 8. The CDR3 consists of 15 residues. From germline, CDR1 is MNHEY and CDR2 SVGAGI. The CDR3 region is CASSYPSTGGNGYTF. CDR3 coding DNA: TGTGCCAGCAGTTACCCCTCCACAGGGGGGAATGGCTACACCTTC.

This clone appeared a single time. V gene TRBV19 combines with J gene TRBJ1-2; a possible D gene is TRBD1 (6 bases). V lost 1 base and J 8 bases, leaving 11 bases between the germline ends. The CDR3 loop spans 13 amino acids. Germline lookup yields CDR1 LNHDA and CDR2 SQIVND (reference sequence). The CDR3 nucleotides are TGTGCCAGTAGTATAGCAGGGGCTAACGGCTACACCTTC. Its translation is CASSIAGANGYTF.

This chain connects TRBV28 to TRBJ1-2; D possibly corresponds to TRBD1 (6 bases). The germline V gene has CDR1 MDHEN and CDR2 SYDVKM. The length of the CDR3 is 15 residues. Trimming left V 3 bases short and J 1 base short, with 12 bases between. The CDR3 DNA is TGTGCCAGCAGTTTCCTACAGGGCGATAACTATGGCTACACCTTC. Its protein is CASSFLQGDNYGYTF.

This sequence joins TRBV27 and TRBJ2-3; possibly TRBD2 for D (6 bases). The V gene's germline CDR1 is MNHEY and CDR2 SMNVEV (reference sequence). CDR3 length: 16 amino acids. Trimming shortened V by 2 bases and J by 1 base, and 13 bases separated the two germline ends. The CDR3 sequence is CASSLTPPGGTDTQYF. The CDR3 DNA follows: TGTGCCAGCAGTTTAACTCCCCCGGGGGGCACAGATACGCAGTATTTT.

The chain combines TRBV9 with TRBJ1-2, with a tentative D call TRBD1 (5 bases). V was pared by 4 bases and J by 5 bases, with 12 bases between. The CDR3 length is 13 residues. Looked up from germline, CDR1 is SGDLS and CDR2 is YYNGEE. This CDR3 is CASSQGHAYGYTF. CDR3 sequence (DNA): TGTGCCAGCAGCCAAGGACACGCATATGGCTACACCTTC.

This chain links TRBV7-6 with TRBJ2-1; a weak D match, TRBD1 (6 bases). V shed 5 bases and J shed 3 bases, with 14 bases lying between them. CDR1 is SGHVS, CDR2 FNYEAQ, per germline. CDR3 length: 15 residues. CDR3 region: CASSPGVGYYNEQFF. CDR3 coding DNA: TGTGCCAGCAGCCCAGGGGTGGGGTACTACAATGAGCAGTTCTTC.

This clone came up once. This sequence joins TRBV19 and TRBJ1-3; D unclear. The germline gives CDR1 LNHDA, CDR2 SQIVND (reference sequence). CDR3 length: 14 amino acids. Trimming shortened V by 3 bases and J by 2 bases, and 8 bases separated the two germline ends. The CDR3 reads CASSIHRTGNTIYF. In DNA, the CDR3 is TGTGCCAGTAGTATCCACAGAACTGGAAACACCATATATTTT.

This chain uses TRBV4-2 with TRBJ2-2; 11 nucleotides match TRBD2. This CDR3 is 17 amino acids long. V lost 0 bases and J lost 7; bases outside the gene matches: 7. Germline CDR1 LGHNA, CDR2 YNFKEQ. Here the CDR3 DNA reads TGTGCCAGCAGCCAAGATGTTAGCGGGGGGGCCTTCGGGGAGCTGTTTTTT. It encodes CASSQDVSGGAFGELFF.

This clone was observed a handful of times. The chain links TRBV6-1 to TRBJ1-5, with no clear D. CDR3 length equals 13 residues. CDR1 and CDR2 from the germline V gene are MNHNS and SASEGT. The V and J ends lost 3 bases and 5 bases respectively, with 8 bases between them. The CDR3 DNA is TGTGCCAGCAGTGAGTTAGTTTATCAGCCCCAGCATTTT. The encoded protein is CASSELVYQPQHF.

The CDR3 region has the DNA TGTGCCAGCAGCTTGACGGGTCGGAGGGACACAGATACGCAGTATTTT. It is translated as CASSLTGRRDTDTQYF. This chain joins TRBV5-5 and TRBJ2-3; D is possibly TRBD2 (6 bases). This CDR3 comprises 16 residues. Trimming shortened V by 1 base and J by 2 bases, and 14 bases separated the two germline ends. Germline lookup yields CDR1 SGHKS and CDR2 YYEKEE (reference sequence).

The V call is TRBV18, the J call TRBJ1-5, with D tentatively TRBD1 (5 bases). Trimming removed 3 bases at V and 2 bases at J, with 14 bases between. The CDR3 runs to 16 residues. Per the germline V gene, CDR1 is KGHSH and CDR2 is LQKENI. The CDR3 loop is CASSPLGRGGNQPQHF. CDR3 nucleotide sequence: TGTGCCAGCTCACCTCTTGGGCGGGGGGGCAATCAGCCCCAGCATTTT.

The J gene is TRBJ2-1, the V gene TRBV4-1; 8 bases are shared with TRBD2. The V gene end was trimmed by 1 base and the J gene end by 1 base; junction bases not matched to a gene: 6. The CDR3 runs 17 residues. CDR1 and CDR2 (germline): MGHRA, YSYEKL. Written as DNA, the CDR3 is TGCGCCAGCAGCCAAGCTGAGCGGGGGTCTTCCTACAATGAGCAGTTCTTC. The encoded protein is CASSQAERGSSYNEQFF.

This clone was recorded once. V is TRBV9 and J is TRBJ2-2; D unresolved. Trimming took off 4 bases at V and 5 bases at J, with 9 bases between the two ends. The germline V gene encodes CDR1 SGDLS and CDR2 YYNGEE. The CDR3 runs 13 residues. This chain's CDR3 is CASSSWQTGELFF. CDR3 bases: TGTGCCAGCAGCTCTTGGCAGACCGGGGAGCTGTTTTTT.

This chain links TRBV10-3 with TRBJ1-5; tentative D call: TRBD1 (5 bases). The length of the CDR3 is 15 residues. The V end was cut by 5 bases, the J end by 0 bases, with 11 bases between. CDR1 ENHRY and CDR2 SYGVKD come from the germline V gene. The CDR3 DNA reads as TGTGCCATCAGTCCCCAGGGTTATAGCAATCAGCCCCAGCATTTT. The encoded protein is CAISPQGYSNQPQHF.

The chain couples TRBV9 to TRBJ2-3; 10 bases match TRBD2. The ends lost 2 bases at V and 4 bases at J; junction bases unmatched: 7. This CDR3 has 16 amino acids. Per germline, CDR1 SGDLS and CDR2 YYNGEE. The CDR3 DNA reads TGTGCCAGCAGCGTGAGCGGGGGGGCGGGAGCAGATACGCAGTATTTT. It codes for CASSVSGGAGADTQYF.

This chain links TRBV21-1 with TRBJ2-5; the DNA was not compared with TRBD1, the D call given in the table. TRBV21-1 is reported as a pseudogene. The CDR3 has 15 residues. The CDR3 DNA is TGTGCCAGCAGCAAAGTTGAGACAACCAGGGAGACCCAGTACTTC. Protein product: CASSKVETTRETQYF.

Only one count was recorded for this clone. The rearrangement joins TRBV18 to TRBJ2-7; TRBD1 matches 9 bases. This CDR3 is built from 16 residues. The V gene end was trimmed by 4 bases and the J gene end by 3 bases; junction bases not matched to a gene: 10. Germline values: CDR1 KGHSH, CDR2 LQKENI. In DNA, the CDR3 is TGTGCCAGCTCACGGTCTTTGGTGGACAGGGGCTACGAGCAGTACTTC. Protein sequence: CASSRSLVDRGYEQYF.

This clone occurred a few times. The rearrangement joins TRBV7-3 to TRBJ2-2, with 9 bases fitting TRBD1. Germline CDR1 reads SGHTA; CDR2 reads FQGTGA. Trimming at V came to 1 base and at J to 4 bases, leaving 7 bases not matched to a gene. There are 17 residues in the CDR3. CDR3 amino acids: CASSLSGGQGITGELFF. For the CDR3, the DNA is TGTGCCAGCAGCTTAAGCGGGGGACAGGGAATCACCGGGGAGCTGTTTTTT.

The chain has TRBV27 and TRBJ2-2, with 7 positions matching TRBD1. This CDR3 has 12 residues. From germline, CDR1 is MNHEY and CDR2 SMNVEV (reference sequence). V gave up 6 bases and J gave up 6 bases; unmatched junction bases: 1. The CDR3 coding sequence is TGTGCCAGCAGCAGGGGGTCCGGGGAGCTGTTTTTT. Its translation: CASSRGSGELFF.

The V gene is TRBV4-1, the J gene TRBJ1-2; D remains unclear. The CDR3 runs 13 residues. Trimming stripped 0 bases from V and 4 bases from J, with 6 bases between. Per the germline V gene, CDR1 is MGHRA and CDR2 is YSYEKL. CDR3 sequence reads: CASSQERGYGYTF. The CDR3 nucleotides are TGCGCCAGCAGCCAAGAGAGAGGCTATGGCTACACCTTC.